Shown below are 9 T cell receptor beta chains from a single sample sequenced in a study of blood T cells in healthy people across ages. Alongside a J-beta primer mix, a sample-barcoded 5' primer served in a second PCR lasting about 7 to 12 cycles. TCRdb fed the 5' RACE reads into MiXCR, producing one record per CDR3 protein. The data hold about 900,000 distinct CDR3 sequences, with approximately 49% observed a single time. The sequencing sample was made of blood. The receptors stem from a man aged 25-40 years in good health.

The chain employs TRBV6-6 and TRBJ1-4; D remains unclear. The V end lost 5 bases, the J end lost 0 bases, and 7 bases lay between the germline ends. The germline gives CDR1 MNHNY, CDR2 SVGAGI (reference sequence). The CDR3 extends over 14 amino acids. CDR3 in amino acids: CASSVRATNEKLFF. The CDR3 nucleotides are TGTGCCAGCAGTGTGAGAGCAACTAATGAAAAACTGTTTTTT.

CDR3 sequence (DNA): TGCGCCAGCAGCCATCCGGCCTCAAGCGAAAAACTGTTTTTT. As protein: CASSHPASSEKLFF. The chain employs TRBV4-1 and TRBJ1-4; D gene uncertain. CDR1 and CDR2 (germline): MGHRA, YSYEKL. Trimming removed 3 bases at V and 8 bases at J, with 13 bases between. The CDR3 totals 14 residues.

The genes are TRBV30 and TRBJ1-4, with D possibly being TRBD1 (6 bases). CDR1 and CDR2 (germline): GTSNPN, SVGIG (reference sequence). Trimming removed 2 bases at V and 4 bases at J, with 11 bases between. The CDR3 covers 14 residues. DNA of the CDR3: TGTGCCTGGAGTCGCGGACAGCTTAATGAAAAACTGTTTTTT. It codes for CAWSRGQLNEKLFF.

This clonotype was seen a few times. The chain couples TRBV12-3 or TRBV12-4 to TRBJ2-1; 10 bases are shared with TRBD2. Trimming removed 7 bases from V and 7 bases from J; junction bases left unmatched: 10. The CDR3 length is 15 residues. CDR3: CASTNKAGGPNEQFF. CDR3 coding DNA: TGTGCCAGCACCAACAAAGCGGGGGGGCCGAATGAGCAGTTCTTC.

This clonotype was counted only a few times. The chain joins TRBV4-3 to TRBJ1-2, with D uncertain. The CDR3 is made up of 13 amino acids. V dropped 1 base and J dropped 3 bases, with 6 bases sitting between them. In germline, CDR1 is LGHNA, CDR2 YSLEER. The CDR3 protein is CASSQGAYYGYTF. In DNA form, the CDR3 reads TGCGCCAGCAGCCAAGGGGCCTACTATGGCTACACCTTC.

V is TRBV10-3 and J is TRBJ2-7; the match to TRBD1 covers 9 bases. CDR3 length: 14 amino acids. Per the germline V gene, CDR1 is ENHRY and CDR2 is SYGVKD. V lost 7 bases to trimming and J lost 5 bases; unmatched junction nucleotides: 9. The chain's CDR3 is CAIKTGGTPNEQYF. The CDR3 nucleotides are TGTGCCATCAAAACAGGGGGCACCCCTAACGAGCAGTACTTC.

This clonotype has a handful of counts. This rearrangement joins TRBV6-1 to TRBJ1-4, with D unclear. V shed 7 bases and J shed 7 bases, with 10 bases lying between them. In germline, CDR1 is MNHNS, CDR2 SASEGT. There are 12 residues in the CDR3. CDR3 bases: TGTGCCAGCAATCTTCGGCTTGAAAAACTGTTTTTT. Translation gives CASNLRLEKLFF.

This clonotype showed up just a few times. V gene TRBV29-1 combines with J gene TRBJ2-3, with 10 bases lining up with TRBD1. This CDR3 region has 13 residues. Germline CDR1 and CDR2: SQVTM and ANQGSEA. The V segment lost 6 bases and the J segment 3 bases; nucleotides outside the gene matches: 3. CDR3 residues: CSVPGQGTDTQYF. For the CDR3, the DNA is TGCAGCGTACCGGGACAGGGGACAGATACGCAGTATTTT.

The gene calls are TRBV15 and TRBJ1-2; weak D call: TRBD1 (5 bases). This CDR3 has 13 amino acids. Germline V lookup: CDR1 LNHNV, CDR2 YYDKDF (reference sequence). Trimming shortened V by 5 bases and J by 5 bases, and 12 bases separated the two germline ends. CDR3 DNA: TGTGCCACCAGCGGGGCTATCGGATATGGCTACACCTTC. Amino acid sequence: CATSGAIGYGYTF.